These T cell receptor beta chains were read from a single sample in a study of blood T cell repertoires in COVID-19. The data were produced by immunoSEQ multiplex PCR, yet TCRdb's version contains in-frame clones alone and is incomplete. The sample lists 240,000 or so clones, approximately 83% occurring once. The sequenced material came from peripheral blood. The receptors derive from a woman aged 30 to 39 who had recovered from COVID-19. CDR3s include the opening cysteine and the closing phenylalanine or tryptophan. D genes are given only for firm matches. For some rows the clone size is stated as once, few or many, or as a class when expanded; others skip it.

V gene	D gene	clone size	J gene	CDR3 DNA	CDR3 protein
TRBV7-2	TRBD1	many	TRBJ2-1	TGTGCCAGCAGCTTTGAGGACAGGGGTTACAATGAGCAGTTCTTC	CASSFEDRGYNEQFF
TRBV4-3	TRBD1	.	TRBJ1-3	TGCGCCAGCAGCCAAGATTGGGACAGCTCTGGAAACACCATATATTTT	CASSQDWDSSGNTIYF
TRBV6-5	TRBD1	.	TRBJ2-3	TGTGCCAGCAGTTACTACAGGGGAGATACGCAGTATTTT	CASSYYRGDTQYF
TRBV6-2/TRBV6-3	.	.	TRBJ1-4	TGTGCCAGCAGTTTTGTCGGGGGGTCGATTGAAAAACTGTTTTTT	CASSFVGGSIEKLFF
TRBV11-2	TRBD1	once	TRBJ2-7	TGTGCCAGCAGCAAGGGGGCAGGTCTCGGGGAGCAGTACTTC	CASSKGAGLGEQYF
TRBV18	TRBD1	.	TRBJ2-5	TGTGCCAGCTCAAAACGGACAGGGGAGGAGACCCAGTACTTC	CASSKRTGEETQYF
TRBV25-1	TRBD1	.	TRBJ1-2	TGTGCCAGCAAGAGCCGGGACAGGGTTGGAGGTAGCTATGGCTACACCTTC	CASKSRDRVGGSYGYTF
TRBV27	TRBD1	.	TRBJ2-1	TGTGCCAGCAGTTTCTTAACAGGGGGCGCATACAATGAGCAGTTCTTC	CASSFLTGGAYNEQFF
TRBV13	TRBD1	.	TRBJ2-7	TGTGCCAGCAGCTTAGGGGGGACAGGGGGTTGGGACGAGCAGTACTTC	CASSLGGTGGWDEQYF
TRBV5-6	.	.	TRBJ1-5	TGTGCCAGCAGCTTCAAAGCGGGTACCCAGCCCCAGCATTTT	CASSFKAGTQPQHF
TRBV7-2	.	.	TRBJ2-7	TGTGCCAGCAGCTTAGGCCGGGTATTAAGCGGGTACGAGCAGTACTTC	CASSLGRVLSGYEQYF
TRBV9	.	.	TRBJ2-3	TGTGCCAGCAGGGTCAGCGGGTCGATTACCGATACGCAGTATTTT	CASRVSGSITDTQYF
TRBV12-5	.	.	TRBJ1-1	TGTGCTAGTGGCCTCCTGACAGCAGCTGAAGCTTTCTTT	CASGLLTAAEAFF
TRBV7-3	.	few	TRBJ2-1	TGTGCCAGCAGCCCCGGGAGTAAAGAGGGTGAGCAGTTCTTC	CASSPGSKEGEQFF
TRBV7-6	TRBD1	.	TRBJ1-2	TGTGCCAGCAGCCCGGACAGGAACTATGGCTACACCTTC	CASSPDRNYGYTF
TRBV9	TRBD1	.	TRBJ1-2	TGTGCCAGCAGCGTAGTAATAGGGGGCGAAGACTATGGCTACACCTTC	CASSVVIGGEDYGYTF
TRBV7-3	TRBD2	.	TRBJ2-5	TGTGCCAGCAGCTTAGGAGGACTAGCGGGGGAAGAGACCCAGTACTTC	CASSLGGLAGEETQYF
TRBV27	TRBD2	.	TRBJ2-1	TGTGCCAGCAGTGGACTAGCGGGGGGTGAGCAGTTCTTC	CASSGLAGGEQFF
TRBV6-5	TRBD2	.	TRBJ2-1	TGTGCCAGCTCCCTGACTAGCGGGGCCTACAATGAGCAGTTCTTC	CASSLTSGAYNEQFF
TRBV6-5	TRBD2	.	TRBJ2-3	TGTGCCAGCAGTCCTAGCGGGGGAAGCACAGATACGCAGTATTTT	CASSPSGGSTDTQYF
TRBV19	TRBD1	.	TRBJ1-2	TGTGCCAGTAAGGGTGGACAGGGGGCTGGCTATGGCTACACCTTC	CASKGGQGAGYGYTF
TRBV7-9	TRBD1	.	TRBJ1-2	TGTGCCAGCAGCCCAGGGGGCCCTAACTATGGCTACACCTTC	CASSPGGPNYGYTF
TRBV7-6	TRBD2	.	TRBJ2-7	TGTGCCAGCAGCCCAATGGCGCGGGGGGGCTCCTACGAGCAGTACTTC	CASSPMARGGSYEQYF
TRBV19	TRBD1	.	TRBJ2-5	TGTGCCAGTAGTCCCGGGACGGCAGGGGGCAGGGAGACCCAGTACTTC	CASSPGTAGGRETQYF
TRBV30	TRBD2	.	TRBJ2-3	TGTGCCTGGAGCAGGACTAGCGGGGGGTTTACAGATACGCAGTATTTT	CAWSRTSGGFTDTQYF
TRBV7-2	.	.	TRBJ2-3	TGTGCCAGCAGCCAACAGGGTTCAGTGTCAGATACGCAGTATTTT	CASSQQGSVSDTQYF
TRBV19	.	.	TRBJ1-1	TGTGCCAGTAGTATCCTCGGAGGTGTCAACACTGAAGCTTTCTTT	CASSILGGVNTEAFF
TRBV4-2	TRBD2	few	TRBJ2-2	TGTGCCAGCAGCCAGACTATAGCGGGGGATACCTCCACCGGGGAGCTGTTTTTT	CASSQTIAGDTSTGELFF
TRBV19	TRBD2	.	TRBJ2-7	TGTGCCAGTAGTATAGAGCGGGGGGCCGAGTCCTACGAGCAGTACTTC	CASSIERGAESYEQYF
TRBV6-2/TRBV6-3	.	once	TRBJ2-7	TGTGCCAGCAGTACTAACGGGTTCTCCTACGAGCAGTACTTC	CASSTNGFSYEQYF
TRBV6-4	TRBD1	.	TRBJ2-3	TGTGCCAGCAGTGCCGGGACAGGGGGCAGGGGCACAGATACGCAGTATTTT	CASSAGTGGRGTDTQYF
TRBV12-5	TRBD1	few	TRBJ2-5	TGTGCTAGTGGCCCTGGGACAGGGGCACCTGAAGAGACCCAGTACTTC	CASGPGTGAPEETQYF
TRBV9	.	.	TRBJ1-2	TGTGCCAGCAGCGTAGCTACAGGTTACGCGGGGGCGTATGGCTACACCTTC	CASSVATGYAGAYGYTF
TRBV7-9	.	.	TRBJ1-6	TGTGCCAGCAGCTCACGGCCCCCTAGGTCACCCCTCCACTTT	CASSSRPPRSPLHF
TRBV7-2	TRBD1	.	TRBJ2-3	TGTGCCAGCAGCTTGGACAGGGGCACAGATACGCAGTATTTT	CASSLDRGTDTQYF
TRBV2	.	.	TRBJ2-7	TGTGCCAGCAGTGAAAAACAACCCTACGAGCAGTACTTC	CASSEKQPYEQYF
TRBV3-1/TRBV3-2	.	once	TRBJ1-2	TGTGCCAGCAGCCCGACCCAGGCTAGCGGTGGCTACACCTTC	CASSPTQASGGYTF
TRBV7-9	TRBD1	.	TRBJ2-7	TGTGCCAGCAGCTCGCCGGGACAGGACACCTACGAGCAGTACTTC	CASSSPGQDTYEQYF
TRBV4-1	.	once	TRBJ2-3	TGCGCCAGCAGCCAAGAACACGGCACAGATACGCAGTATTTT	CASSQEHGTDTQYF
TRBV2	TRBD1	.	TRBJ1-6	TGTGCCAGCAGGGCCGGGACAGGCGATAATTCACCCCTCCACTTT	CASRAGTGDNSPLHF
TRBV12-3/TRBV12-4	.	.	TRBJ1-1	TGTGCCAGCCAGTCGGGGGAGTGGGAAGCTTTCTTT	CASQSGEWEAFF
TRBV6-5	TRBD2	.	TRBJ2-2	TGTGCCAGCAGTTACTCCACCGGGGGGGCGACCGGGGAGCTGTTTTTT	CASSYSTGGATGELFF